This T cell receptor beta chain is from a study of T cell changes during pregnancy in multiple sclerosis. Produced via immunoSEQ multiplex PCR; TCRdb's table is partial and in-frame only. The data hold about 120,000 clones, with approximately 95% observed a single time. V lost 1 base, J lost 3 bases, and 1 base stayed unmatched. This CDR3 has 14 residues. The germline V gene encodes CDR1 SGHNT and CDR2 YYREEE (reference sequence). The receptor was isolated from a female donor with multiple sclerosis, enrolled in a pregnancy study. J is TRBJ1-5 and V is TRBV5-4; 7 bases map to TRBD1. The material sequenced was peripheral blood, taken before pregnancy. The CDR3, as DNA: TGTGCCAGCAGCTTGAAGGGGGCCAATCAGCCCCAGCATTTT. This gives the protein CASSLKGANQPQHF.